One sample yielded the 29 T cell receptor beta chains listed below, sequenced in a study of blood T cell repertoires in COVID-19. Method: immunoSEQ multiplex PCR; TCRdb's copy keeps in-frame clones and lacks some. The table has some 300,000 clones, over 75% seen once. Specimen: PBMCs or T cells enriched from blood (not recorded which). Receptors were obtained from a woman aged 25-40 years who had recovered from COVID-19.

CDR3 sequence reads: CASRLDRSNQPQHF. For the CDR3, the DNA is TGTGCCAGCAGGCTAGACAGGAGCAATCAGCCCCAGCATTTT. The rearrangement joins TRBV7-2 to TRBJ1-5; a weak D match, TRBD1 (6 bases). Trimming took off 6 bases at V and 1 base at J, with 10 bases between the two ends. Germline CDR1 and CDR2: SGHTA and FQGNSA. The CDR3 has 14 residues.

This clone was counted a single time. CDR3 sequence (DNA): TGTGCCACCGAAAACAGGGGGGACTACGAGCAGTACTTC. This translates into CATENRGDYEQYF. The chain employs TRBV28 and TRBJ2-7; TRBD1 agrees at 8 bases. The CDR3 totals 13 residues. Germline V gives CDR1 MDHEN, CDR2 SYDVKM. With 10 bases clipped from V and 3 bases from J, the junction kept 8 bases outside the gene matches. The full variable domain, in which reference TRBV28 and TRBJ2-7 provide the parts outside the CDR3, is DVKVTQSSRYLVKRTGEKVFLECVQDMDHENMFWYRQDPGLGLRLIYFSYDVKMKEKGDIPEGYSVSREKKERFSLILESASTNQTSMYLCATENRGDYEQYFGPGTRLTVT.

This chain links TRBV5-5 with TRBJ1-1, with 7 bases identical to TRBD1. CDR1 and CDR2 (germline): SGHKS, YYEKEE (reference sequence). The ends lost 3 bases at V and 6 bases at J; junction bases unmatched: 8. CDR3 length: 14 amino acids. CDR3: CASSSYRGNAEAFF. In nucleotides, the CDR3 is TGTGCCAGCAGCTCCTACAGGGGTAACGCTGAAGCTTTCTTT.

This sequence joins TRBV4-1 and TRBJ2-7; 10 bases align to TRBD2. The germline gives CDR1 MGHRA, CDR2 YSYEKL. With 5 bases clipped from V and 3 bases from J, the junction kept 4 bases outside the gene matches. The CDR3 is 14 amino acids. CDR3 DNA sequence: TGCGCCAGCAGCTCCCGGACTAGCGGCTACGAGCAGTACTTC. The encoded protein is CASSSRTSGYEQYF.

The chain carries TRBV18 and TRBJ1-3, with 9 nucleotides matching TRBD1. Germline assignment: CDR1 KGHSH and CDR2 LQKENI. The V segment lost 2 bases and the J segment 2 bases; nucleotides outside the gene matches: 4. The CDR3 consists of 16 residues. CDR3 in amino acids: CASSPTRDRAGNTIYF. The CDR3 DNA follows: TGTGCCAGCTCACCAACTCGGGACAGGGCTGGAAACACCATATATTTT. Full variable domain (outside the CDR3, taken from reference TRBV18 and TRBJ1-3): NAGVMQNPRHLVRRRGQEARLRCSPMKGHSHVYWYRQLPEEGLKFMVYLQKENIIDESGMPKERFSAEFPKEGPSILRIQQVVRGDSAAYFCASSPTRDRAGNTIYFGEGSWLTVV.

This clone was recorded only once. CDR3 nucleotides: TGTGCCAGCTCACAAGGGACAGGGGGCGGTCAGCCCCAGCATTTT. It specifies CASSQGTGGGQPQHF. The rearrangement links TRBV18 to TRBJ1-5; 12 nucleotides line up with TRBD1. Germline V gives CDR1 KGHSH, CDR2 LQKENI. The ends lost 4 bases at V and 6 bases at J; junction bases unmatched: 4. The CDR3 has 15 residues. Complete variable domain (other parts from reference TRBV18 and TRBJ1-5): NAGVMQNPRHLVRRRGQEARLRCSPMKGHSHVYWYRQLPEEGLKFMVYLQKENIIDESGMPKERFSAEFPKEGPSILRIQQVVRGDSAAYFCASSQGTGGGQPQHFGDGTRLSIL.

The sample holds one count of this clone. The same CDR3 arises from other DNA sequences in this sample as well. V and J are TRBV5-1 and TRBJ2-2, with TRBD2 matching over 9 bases. Germline CDR1 is SGHRS and CDR2 is YFSETQ. The CDR3 runs 15 residues. The V segment lost 0 bases and the J segment 6 bases; nucleotides outside the gene matches: 3. In DNA, the CDR3 is TGCGCCAGCAGCTTGGCCGCGGGGGGGGCCGGGGAGCTGTTTTTT. It translates to CASSLAAGGAGELFF.

This clone was picked up a small number of times. This chain connects TRBV28 to TRBJ2-7; 12 nucleotides align to TRBD2. CDR1 is MDHEN, CDR2 SYDVKM, per germline. Trimming removed 7 bases from V and 2 bases from J; junction bases left unmatched: 9. CDR3 length: 16 residues. For the CDR3, the DNA is TGTGCCAGCACCTTCCGGACTAGCGGGATTCCCTACGAGCAGTACTTC. It encodes CASTFRTSGIPYEQYF. The entire variable domain, with the rest obtained from reference TRBV28 and TRBJ2-7, is as follows: DVKVTQSSRYLVKRTGEKVFLECVQDMDHENMFWYRQDPGLGLRLIYFSYDVKMKEKGDIPEGYSVSREKKERFSLILESASTNQTSMYLCASTFRTSGIPYEQYFGPGTRLTVT.

The rearrangement joins TRBV2 to TRBJ2-1, with D tentatively TRBD2 (5 bases). The CDR3 extends over 15 amino acids. V was cut by 1 base and J by 15 bases, with 22 bases left in between. CDR1 is SNHLY, CDR2 FYNNEI, per germline. The CDR3 coding sequence is TGTGCCAGCAGTGAAGGGGGTGCAGTCCAAGGACTTGTGTTCTTC. Its protein is CASSEGGAVQGLVFF.

V is TRBV7-9 and J is TRBJ2-1; tentative D call: TRBD2 (6 bases). CDR3 length: 15 residues. Looked up from germline, CDR1 is SEHNR and CDR2 is FQNEAQ (reference sequence). The V end lost 6 bases, the J end lost 3 bases, and 15 bases lay between the germline ends. This CDR3 is CASRPGSGRYNEQFF. CDR3 nucleotides: TGTGCCAGCAGGCCGGGAAGCGGGCGCTACAATGAGCAGTTCTTC.

The CDR3 DNA reads TGTGCCAGCAGCTTAGGGACAGGGCCTAGAAGCAATCAGCCCCAGCATTTT. Its translation: CASSLGTGPRSNQPQHF. The chain is built from TRBV7-8 and TRBJ1-5, with 8 bases lining up with TRBD1. Trimming removed 1 base from V and 1 base from J; junction bases left unmatched: 6. Per germline, CDR1 SGHVS and CDR2 FQNEAQ. The CDR3 is 17 amino acids.

This sequence joins TRBV4-1 and TRBJ2-7; 7 nucleotides match TRBD1. The V and J ends lost 4 bases and 3 bases, in that order; junction bases with no gene match: 9. The length of the CDR3 is 15 residues. CDR1 is MGHRA, CDR2 YSYEKL, per germline. The CDR3 sequence: CASSLSQGNLYEQYF. In DNA, the CDR3 is TGCGCCAGCAGCCTATCACAGGGGAACCTCTACGAGCAGTACTTC.

The chain carries TRBV28 and TRBJ2-7, with a possible D match to TRBD2 (6 bases). The CDR3 contains 14 residues. V lost 3 bases, J lost 4 bases, and 13 bases lay in between. The germline gives CDR1 MDHEN, CDR2 SYDVKM. The CDR3 loop reads CASSLVGGRYEQYF. CDR3 sequence (DNA): TGTGCCAGCAGTTTGGTCGGGGGACGGTACGAGCAGTACTTC.

This sequence joins TRBV6-5 and TRBJ2-1; D might be TRBD1 (6 bases). The CDR3 extends over 14 amino acids. Germline CDR1 and CDR2: MNHEY and SVGAGI. Between the trimmed V and J ends, which lost 2 bases and 5 bases, there was a span of 10 bases. CDR3 loop: CASSYIGQHNEQFF. CDR3 DNA: TGTGCCAGCAGTTACATCGGACAGCACAATGAGCAGTTCTTC.

The chain has TRBV10-3 and TRBJ1-2; the D is unclear. Trimming removed 8 bases from V and 6 bases from J, with 13 bases in between. There are 12 residues in the CDR3. CDR1 and CDR2 from the germline V gene are ENHRY and SYGVKD. As DNA, the CDR3 is TGTGCCATCTTAAGCGGGGAGAATGGCTACACCTTC. Amino acids: CAILSGENGYTF.

The J gene is TRBJ2-5, the V gene TRBV5-1; 10 nucleotides agree with TRBD2. Germline loops: CDR1 SGHRS, CDR2 YFSETQ. CDR3 length: 14 residues. The ends lost 2 bases at V and 3 bases at J; junction bases unmatched: 1. CDR3 nucleotides: TGCGCCAGCAGCTTCGGACTAGCGGAAGAGACCCAGTACTTC. Its protein product is CASSFGLAEETQYF.

This clone was seen a few times. V is TRBV5-6 and J is TRBJ1-5; D not certain. The CDR3 covers 12 residues. Trimming took 2 bases from V and 7 from J, leaving 7 bases between them. Germline CDR1 and CDR2: SGHDT and YYEEEE. CDR3 coding DNA: TGTGCCAGCAGCTTATGGCAGCAGCCCCAGCATTTT. It is translated as CASSLWQQPQHF.

The rearrangement uses TRBV20-1 and TRBJ1-2; D is unclear. The V gene lost 3 bases and the J gene lost 3 bases, with 14 bases spanning the gap. Germline values: CDR1 DFQATT, CDR2 SNEGSKA (reference sequence). The CDR3 loop spans 14 amino acids. CDR3 sequence: CSASRGVGDYGYTF. CDR3 nucleotide sequence: TGCAGTGCTAGTCGGGGAGTTGGAGACTATGGCTACACCTTC.

The chain couples TRBV19 to TRBJ2-7; D remains ambiguous. V lost 8 bases and J lost 0, with 8 bases in between. Germline loops: CDR1 LNHDA, CDR2 SQIVND (reference sequence). There are 12 residues in the CDR3. The DNA for the CDR3 is TGTGCCAGTCTCTCCCCCTCCTACGAGCAGTACTTC. This sequence encodes CASLSPSYEQYF.

This clone occurred a few times. The chain carries TRBV11-3 and TRBJ2-1; 15 bases map to TRBD2. Germline assignment: CDR1 SGHNT and CDR2 YENEEA. CDR3 length: 17 amino acids. The V segment lost 4 bases and the J segment 1 base; nucleotides outside the gene matches: 2. The CDR3 sequence is CASSSGLAGGSYNEQFF. The CDR3 DNA reads as TGTGCCAGCAGCTCTGGACTAGCGGGAGGGTCCTACAATGAGCAGTTCTTC.

The V call is TRBV5-8, the J call TRBJ1-5; 8 bases line up with TRBD1. CDR1 is SGHTS, CDR2 YDEGEE, per germline. J lost 3 bases, V lost 5 bases, and 4 bases had no gene match. The CDR3 runs to 14 residues. Here the CDR3 DNA reads TGTGCCAGCAGGGACAGGGCTTACAATCAGCCCCAGCATTTT. Amino acid sequence: CASRDRAYNQPQHF. Supplemented by reference TRBV5-8 and TRBJ1-5, the full variable domain reads EAGVTQSPTHLIKTRGQQATLRCSPISGHTSVYWYQQALGLGLQFLLWYDEGEERNRGNFPPRFSGRQFPNYSSELNVNALELEDSALYLCASRDRAYNQPQHFGDGTRLSIL.

The chain links TRBV18 to TRBJ1-5; 12 bases fit TRBD1. J was trimmed by 4 bases and V by 2 bases; bases with no gene match: 3. The CDR3 consists of 16 residues. The germline V gene encodes CDR1 KGHSH and CDR2 LQKENI. The CDR3 nucleotides read TGTGCCAGCTCACCATGGGACAGGGGGCTGAATCAGCCCCAGCATTTT. Translating it yields CASSPWDRGLNQPQHF.

The CDR3, as DNA: TGTGCCATCAGTGCTTTTACTAGCGGGAGGGGAGAGCCCGGGGAGCTGTTTTTT. Protein: CAISAFTSGRGEPGELFF. The chain links TRBV10-3 to TRBJ2-2, with TRBD2 matching 13 bases. This CDR3 has 18 residues. V trimming: 4 bases; J trimming: 6 bases; junction bases outside the gene matches: 11. CDR1 is ENHRY and CDR2 is SYGVKD in the germline V gene.

The table lists this clone with many counts. CDR3: CASSQTGYGYTF. In DNA, the CDR3 is TGTGCCAGCAGTCAAACAGGGTATGGCTACACCTTC. This sequence joins TRBV5-8 and TRBJ1-2; weak D call: TRBD1 (6 bases). V dropped 5 bases and J dropped 5 bases, with 10 bases sitting between them. This CDR3 region has 12 residues. Germline CDR1 SGHTS, CDR2 YDEGEE.

This chain uses TRBV5-1 with TRBJ2-7, with D perhaps matching TRBD2 (7 bases). CDR1 is SGHRS, CDR2 YFSETQ, per germline. Trimming stripped 3 bases from V and 2 bases from J, with 15 bases between. CDR3 length: 15 amino acids. The CDR3 sequence: CASSSLPGGPYEQYF. The CDR3 DNA reads TGCGCCAGCAGCTCCCTGCCCGGGGGGCCCTACGAGCAGTACTTC.

The rearrangement joins TRBV27 to TRBJ2-1, with 10 bases lining up with TRBD2. Germline CDR1 MNHEY, CDR2 SMNVEV (reference sequence). This CDR3 is 15 amino acids long. After removal of 2 bases from V and 8 bases from J, the junction contained 6 bases not matched to a gene. The CDR3 loop is CASSLASGSAYEQFF. The DNA of the CDR3 is TGTGCCAGCAGTTTAGCTAGCGGGAGTGCTTATGAGCAGTTCTTC.

V usage is TRBV7-6 and J usage is TRBJ2-1, with TRBD2 matching over 12 bases. The V gene end was trimmed by 5 bases and the J gene end by 8 bases; junction bases not matched to a gene: 7. Germline CDR1 reads SGHVS; CDR2 reads FNYEAQ. The CDR3 is 15 residues long. The CDR3 here is CASSLLAGGPYEQFF. The CDR3 bases are TGTGCCAGCAGCCTCCTAGCGGGGGGGCCTTATGAGCAGTTCTTC. Full variable domain (missing parts from reference TRBV7-6 and TRBJ2-1): GAGVSQSPRYKVTKRGQDVALRCDPISGHVSLYWYRQALGQGPEFLTYFNYEAQQDKSGLPNDRFSAERPEGSISTLTIQRTEQRDSAMYRCASSLLAGGPYEQFFGPGTRLTVL.

This chain connects TRBV18 to TRBJ2-7, with D possibly matching TRBD1 (5 bases). From germline, CDR1 is KGHSH and CDR2 LQKENI. This CDR3 is 13 amino acids long. Trimming stripped 0 bases from V and 5 bases from J, with 8 bases between. The CDR3 loop reads CASSPPGVDEQYF. CDR3 nucleotides: TGTGCCAGCTCACCACCAGGGGTCGACGAGCAGTACTTC.

This rearrangement joins TRBV6-1 to TRBJ2-1, with 10 bases fitting TRBD1. Germline-derived CDR1 and CDR2 are MNHNS and SASEGT. The length of the CDR3 is 17 residues. V lost 4 bases and J lost 4; bases outside the gene matches: 10. Here the CDR3 reads CASSAYGTGDWYNEQFF. Written as DNA, the CDR3 is TGTGCCAGCAGTGCGTACGGGACAGGGGACTGGTACAATGAGCAGTTCTTC.